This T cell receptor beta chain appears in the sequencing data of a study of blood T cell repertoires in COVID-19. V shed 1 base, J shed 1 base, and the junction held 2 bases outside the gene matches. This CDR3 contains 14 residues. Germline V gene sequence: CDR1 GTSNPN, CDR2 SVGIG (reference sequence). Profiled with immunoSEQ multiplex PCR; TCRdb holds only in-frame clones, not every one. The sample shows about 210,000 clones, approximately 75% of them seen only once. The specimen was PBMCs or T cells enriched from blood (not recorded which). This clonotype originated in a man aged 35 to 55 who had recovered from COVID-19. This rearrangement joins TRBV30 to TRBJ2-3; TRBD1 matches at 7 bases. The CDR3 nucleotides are TGTGCCTGGAGTGGACAGGGTGGCACAGATACGCAGTATTTT. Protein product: CAWSGQGGTDTQYF.